This T cell receptor beta chain was observed in a study of blood T cell repertoires in COVID-19. Background on the study: Samples representing acute and convalescent COVID-19 were sourced from the United States, Italy and Spain. T cells, B-cell-depleted T cells, or PBMCs provided the cDNA or gDNA that served as material.

Germline trimming cut 2 bases from V and 2 bases from J; bases unmatched to any gene: 6. The CDR3 sequence is 15 residues long. The germline V gene has CDR1 SGHTS and CDR2 YDEGEE. In the original processing: Reference gene primer amplification gave nucleated cell count estimates. The assay was immunoSEQ multiplex PCR, and TCRdb's table has in-frame clones only and misses some. V, J and clone size derive from that table, while D and trimming were established from the DNA sequence. The table has about 45,000 clones, roughly 80% seen once. This chain connects TRBV5-8 to TRBJ2-5, with 7 positions matching TRBD2. This clonotype originated in a human donor in a cohort sampled during active COVID-19. The sample was peripheral blood. CDR3: CASSFGLAVQETQYF. The CDR3, as DNA: TGTGCCAGCAGCTTCGGTCTAGCGGTTCAAGAGACCCAGTACTTC. Full variable domain (missing parts from reference TRBV5-8 and TRBJ2-5): EAGVTQSPTHLIKTRGQQATLRCSPISGHTSVYWYQQALGLGLQFLLWYDEGEERNRGNFPPRFSGRQFPNYSSELNVNALELEDSALYLCASSFGLAVQETQYFGPGTRLLVL.